This entry lists 10 T cell receptor beta chains sequenced from one sample in a study of OX40 agonist ivuxolimab in advanced cancers. The protocol was immunoSEQ multiplex PCR, while the TCRdb copy is restricted to in-frame clones and leaves out a portion. The table records approximately 70,000 clones, roughly four fifths of them present only once. The specimen comprised CD4+ or CD8+ T cells sorted from blood, sampled in a trial of the OX40 agonist ivuxolimab. Receptors were obtained from an adult with an advanced solid tumor such as melanoma, head and neck, liver or kidney cancer.

The chain recombines TRBV30 with TRBJ1-2, with D tentatively TRBD1 (5 bases). V was pared by 5 bases and J by 4 bases, with 20 bases between. CDR3 length: 15 amino acids. CDR1 and CDR2 (germline): GTSNPN, SVGIG (reference sequence). The CDR3 region is CAWLHRDGKVYGYTF. CDR3 bases: TGTGCCTGGCTTCACCGGGACGGGAAAGTCTATGGCTACACCTTC.

This clone was recorded once. The rearrangement joins TRBV4-1 to TRBJ2-4; D gene uncertain. Germline values: CDR1 MGHRA, CDR2 YSYEKL. Trimming stripped 0 bases from V and 0 bases from J, with 12 bases between. The CDR3 length is 17 residues. The CDR3 bases are TGCGCCAGCAGCCAAGATGCCAGTACCTTAGCCAAAAACATTCAGTACTTC. It codes for CASSQDASTLAKNIQYF.

J is TRBJ1-5 and V is TRBV6-1; D gene uncertain. The germline V and J ends were trimmed by 4 bases and 2 bases, with 12 bases remaining between them. The CDR3 has 15 amino acids. The germline gives CDR1 MNHNS, CDR2 SASEGT. CDR3 coding DNA: TGTGCCAGCAGTGGCCTTGTGGTGGGCAATCAGCCCCAGCATTTT. This sequence encodes CASSGLVVGNQPQHF.

V is TRBV7-8 and J is TRBJ1-1; 10 nucleotides agree with TRBD1. CDR3 size: 21 residues. Unmatched junction bases numbered 18, after V lost 1 base and J lost 1 base. CDR1 and CDR2 from the germline V gene are SGHVS and FQNEAQ. CDR3 DNA sequence: TGTGCCAGCAGCTTAGAGGGGGACAGGGGAGGTTCGGTATTTGCGAACACTGAAGCTTTCTTT. Its translation is CASSLEGDRGGSVFANTEAFF.

The chain combines TRBV6-5 with TRBJ1-1; TRBD1 is a possible D gene (6 bases). The length of the CDR3 is 13 residues. Germline CDR1 MNHEY, CDR2 SVGAGI. Between the trimmed V and J ends, which lost 3 bases and 8 bases, there was a span of 13 bases. CDR3 residues: CASSYLTGSEAFF. The CDR3 DNA reads TGTGCCAGCAGTTATTTGACAGGCTCCGAAGCTTTCTTT.

Written as DNA, the CDR3 is TGTGCCAGCAGTAGCCTCCAGCGGGGGCCTTCGGATACGCAGTATTTT. This sequence encodes CASSSLQRGPSDTQYF. The gene calls are TRBV28 and TRBJ2-3, with TRBD2 identical over 8 bases. The CDR3 length is 16 residues. V lost 5 bases and J lost 6; bases outside the gene matches: 13. The germline CDR1 and CDR2 sequences are MDHEN and SYDVKM.

This clone was observed a few times. This rearrangement joins TRBV9 to TRBJ1-1; 8 bases align to TRBD1. The CDR3 length is 14 residues. The germline CDR1 and CDR2 sequences are SGDLS and YYNGEE. V trimming: 4 bases; J trimming: 5 bases; junction bases outside the gene matches: 7. The CDR3, as DNA: TGTGCCAGCAGCCCCAGGACAGGGAGGACTGAAGCTTTCTTT. It codes for CASSPRTGRTEAFF.

The V call is TRBV11-2, the J call TRBJ2-7, with 13 bases that match TRBD2. V dropped 4 bases and J dropped 13; count of bases not matched to a gene: 7. CDR1 and CDR2 from the germline V gene are SGHAT and FQNNGV. This CDR3 is built from 13 residues. The CDR3 DNA follows: TGTGCCAGCAGCTCGGGACTAGCGGGATCAGGTTACTTC. This sequence encodes CASSSGLAGSGYF.

The chain joins TRBV11-2 to TRBJ2-7, with 9 nucleotides matching TRBD2. Germline-derived CDR1 and CDR2 are SGHAT and FQNNGV. The J segment lost 3 bases and the V segment lost 4 bases, leaving 7 bases of the junction unmatched. The CDR3 extends over 15 amino acids. The CDR3 here is CASSSRLAEYYEQYF. The CDR3, as DNA: TGTGCCAGCAGCTCACGACTAGCGGAGTACTACGAGCAGTACTTC. The complete variable domain, with remaining parts taken from reference TRBV11-2 and TRBJ2-7, reads EAGVAQSPRYKIIEKRQSVAFWCNPISGHATLYWYQQILGQGPKLLIQFQNNGVVDDSQLPKDRFSAERLKGVDSTLKIQPAKLEDSAVYLCASSSRLAEYYEQYFGPGTRLTVT.

The chain joins TRBV30 to TRBJ1-2; D not certain. CDR1 GTSNPN and CDR2 SVGIG come from the germline V gene (reference sequence). The CDR3 has 9 amino acids. Between the trimmed V and J ends, which lost 3 bases and 5 bases, there was a span of 1 base. The CDR3 DNA reads TGTGCCTGGAGATATGGCTACACCTTC. Amino acids: CAWRYGYTF.